Presented here are 6 T cell receptor beta chains from one specimen sequenced in a study of blood T cell repertoires in COVID-19. The data were produced by immunoSEQ multiplex PCR, yet TCRdb's version contains in-frame clones alone and is incomplete. Of 100,000 to 150,000 clones listed, 81% are singletons. The specimen sequenced was peripheral blood. The receptors here all came from a man younger than 45 with COVID-19, enrolled during active disease.

V is TRBV5-1 and J is TRBJ2-2; the D gene is possibly TRBD2 (5 bases). V shed 2 bases and J shed 6 bases, with 20 bases lying between them. From germline, CDR1 is SGHRS and CDR2 YFSETQ. This CDR3 region has 17 residues. CDR3 DNA sequence: TGCGCCAGCAGCTTCAAACCCCTATCGGGAATCGCCGGGGAGCTGTTTTTT. The encoded protein is CASSFKPLSGIAGELFF.

The chain couples TRBV24-1 to TRBJ2-3, with TRBD1 matching 9 bases. The germline V gene has CDR1 KGHDR and CDR2 SFDVKD. The CDR3 is 17 amino acids. Trimming removed 3 bases from V and 2 bases from J; junction bases left unmatched: 8. CDR3 coding DNA: TGTGCCACCAGTGATCGTAAGGGACAGGGACACACAGATACGCAGTATTTT. Protein product: CATSDRKGQGHTDTQYF.

This sequence joins TRBV20-1 and TRBJ1-2, with D possibly TRBD1 on 5 matching bases. The CDR3 contains 14 residues. Deletions cut 3 bases from V and 3 bases from J, with 14 bases between. The germline CDR1 and CDR2 sequences are DFQATT and SNEGSKA (reference sequence). The CDR3 loop is CSASNPEGDYGYTF. As DNA, the CDR3 is TGCAGTGCTAGTAACCCGGAAGGGGACTATGGCTACACCTTC.

This clone was recorded a few times. The rearrangement joins TRBV30 to TRBJ2-1; D is perhaps TRBD2 (7 bases). V was cut by 4 bases and J by 8 bases, with 21 bases left in between. Germline V gives CDR1 GTSNPN, CDR2 SVGIG (reference sequence). CDR3 length equals 15 residues. CDR3 DNA sequence: TGTGCCTGGACCCTTGGGGGGGCGGGAGTGTATGAGCAGTTCTTC. Translation gives CAWTLGGAGVYEQFF.

The chain uses TRBV11-3 and TRBJ1-1; perhaps TRBD1 as D (5 bases). This CDR3 is 14 amino acids long. Per the germline V gene, CDR1 is SGHNT and CDR2 is YENEEA. Trimming took off 5 bases at V and 1 base at J, with 11 bases between the two ends. CDR3: CASSGADRNTEAFF. As DNA, the CDR3 is TGTGCCAGCAGCGGCGCCGACAGGAACACTGAAGCTTTCTTT.

The J gene is TRBJ2-2, the V gene TRBV3-1 (or the pseudogene TRBV3-2), with D perhaps TRBD2 (5 bases). V shed 6 bases and J shed 4 bases, with 6 bases lying between them. CDR1 is LGHDT, CDR2 YNNKEL, per germline (reference sequence). CDR3 size: 12 residues. The CDR3, as DNA: TGTGCCAGCAGTCGGGGCACCGGGGAGCTGTTTTTT. It codes for CASSRGTGELFF.